The 7 T cell receptor beta chains listed next were all sequenced from one sample in a study of T cells in Graves' hyperthyroidism and ophthalmopathy. TCR beta CDR3 region amplification was performed from RNA transcripts. TCR CDR3 underwent first-round RT-PCR with the HTBI primer set. TCRdb redid the calling of the multiplex PCR reads with MiXCR, one entry per CDR3 protein. Among about 380,000 distinct CDR3 sequences, around 20% were seen once, and the ten largest hold 35% to 50%. Specimen: blood. These receptors all come from a man between 18 and 29 years old with Graves' ophthalmopathy.

The rearrangement uses TRBV12-3 or TRBV12-4 and TRBJ1-5; maybe TRBD1 (5 bases). The CDR3 covers 14 residues. V was cut by 5 bases and J by 6 bases, with 14 bases left in between. CDR3 coding DNA: TGTGCCAGCAGTCCGGGACTGAACAGTCAGCCCCAGCATTTT. Translating it yields CASSPGLNSQPQHF.

This clonotype was detected a few times. The rearrangement joins TRBV20-1 to TRBJ1-2; D ambiguous. The CDR3 covers 12 residues. Germline values: CDR1 DFQATT, CDR2 SNEGSKA (reference sequence). The V and J ends lost 4 bases and 4 bases respectively, with 10 bases between them. The CDR3 bases are TGCAGTGCTACCCCGACGGTCTATGGCTACACCTTC. Encoded protein: CSATPTVYGYTF.

This clonotype occurred a few times. The genes are TRBV6-1 and TRBJ2-1; 9 bases line up with TRBD2. V was clipped by 1 base and J by 8 bases; unmatched bases: 6. From germline, CDR1 is MNHNS and CDR2 SASEGT. The CDR3 is made up of 15 amino acids. The CDR3 DNA is TGTGCCAGCAGTGAAGGCGGGGGGGCCATGGATGAGCAGTTCTTC. Translated: CASSEGGGAMDEQFF.

The sample holds many counts of this clonotype. J is TRBJ2-7 and V is TRBV20-1; D unresolved. The CDR3 contains 12 residues. V lost 5 bases, J lost 5 bases, and 13 bases lay in between. The germline CDR1 and CDR2 sequences are DFQATT and SNEGSKA (reference sequence). The CDR3, as DNA: TGCAGTGCTCCCGCCCCTTTCAACGAGCAGTACTTC. Translating gives CSAPAPFNEQYF.

This clonotype was found many times. The chain couples TRBV5-1 to TRBJ1-5, with D possibly TRBD1 on 6 matching bases. V lost 4 bases and J lost 4, with 12 bases in between. Germline assignment: CDR1 SGHRS and CDR2 YFSETQ. The CDR3 has 14 amino acids. In nucleotides, the CDR3 is TGCGCCAGCAGCGTGGACAGCCTTAATCAGCCCCAGCATTTT. As protein: CASSVDSLNQPQHF.

This clonotype was recorded at least ten times. The V gene is TRBV11-1, the J gene TRBJ2-7, with D possibly being TRBD2 (6 bases). The V end lost 6 bases, the J end lost 3 bases, and 21 bases lay between the germline ends. This CDR3 spans 16 amino acids. Germline V lookup: CDR1 SGHAT, CDR2 FQDESV (reference sequence). In nucleotides, the CDR3 is TGTGCCAGCAGTTCTTCTCGGGACTCCCCCGGCTACGAGCAGTACTTC. This encodes CASSSSRDSPGYEQYF.

This rearrangement joins TRBV6-1 to TRBJ1-6, with no clear D. CDR1 and CDR2 (germline): MNHNS, SASEGT. The V end lost 8 bases, the J end lost 10 bases, and 12 bases lay between the germline ends. There are 12 residues in the CDR3. CDR3 nucleotides: TGTGCCAGCGGCTGGGAGGGCTCACCCCTCCACTTT. Its protein is CASGWEGSPLHF.